These 5 T cell receptor beta chains share one sample of origin, sequenced in a study of cytomegalovirus exposure and HLA in healthy donors. The PCR employed 60 Vbeta primers together with 13 Jbeta primers. TCRdb's copy holds only in-frame clones and misses some; the assay was immunoSEQ multiplex PCR. The top ten hold 1.5% to 2% of the sample, which has about 200,000 clones, about 80% seen once. The sample comprised PBMCs. Receptor source: a man between 18 and 35 years old in good health and CMV-seronegative.

DNA of the CDR3: TGTGCCAGCAGCCCTGCGACTAGGATACTCACCGGGGAGCTGTTTTTT. This sequence encodes CASSPATRILTGELFF. This chain links TRBV28 with TRBJ2-2, with D possibly being TRBD2 (6 bases). The germline V gene has CDR1 MDHEN and CDR2 SYDVKM. The CDR3 consists of 16 residues. The V and J ends lost 6 bases and 4 bases respectively, with 18 bases between them. Full variable domain (outside the CDR3, taken from reference TRBV28 and TRBJ2-2): DVKVTQSSRYLVKRTGEKVFLECVQDMDHENMFWYRQDPGLGLRLIYFSYDVKMKEKGDIPEGYSVSREKKERFSLILESASTNQTSMYLCASSPATRILTGELFFGEGSRLTVL.

Points on this clone: The junction departs from the called germline gene at one end, perhaps through a read error. The sample has other DNA sequences that encode this CDR3 too. The chain carries TRBV6-5 and TRBJ1-2, with unresolved D. The germline V gene has CDR1 MNHEY and CDR2 SVGAGI. The CDR3 extends over 13 amino acids. CDR3: CASSYSHGDGYTF. CDR3 bases: TGTGCCAGCAGCTACTCACACGGGGATGGCTACACCTTC.

In its sample, this clone was seen a few times. The chain carries TRBV5-6 and TRBJ2-1; the match to TRBD2 covers 7 bases. CDR1 and CDR2 (germline): SGHDT, YYEEEE. The V gene end was trimmed by 3 bases and the J gene end by 7 bases; junction bases not matched to a gene: 10. The CDR3 has 15 residues. The CDR3 coding sequence is TGTGCCAGCAGCTCCCCGGGGGAGGGAGTGAATGAGCAGTTCTTC. Translation gives CASSSPGEGVNEQFF. Looking up the rest from reference TRBV5-6 and TRBJ2-1 gives the full variable domain: DAGVTQSPTHLIKTRGQQVTLRCSPKSGHDTVSWYQQALGQGPQFIFQYYEEEERQRGNFPDRFSGHQFPNYSSELNVNALLLGDSALYLCASSSPGEGVNEQFFGPGTRLTVL.

The chain employs TRBV9 and TRBJ2-7; 8 positions match TRBD2. The V gene end was trimmed by 4 bases and the J gene end by 6 bases; junction bases not matched to a gene: 9. Per the germline V gene, CDR1 is SGDLS and CDR2 is YYNGEE. This CDR3 contains 14 residues. CDR3 bases: TGTGCCAGCAGCTCAACCGGGACTAGTCTCGAGCAGTACTTC. It is translated as CASSSTGTSLEQYF.

The chain joins TRBV5-1 to TRBJ2-1, with a possible D match to TRBD2 (6 bases). This CDR3 region has 15 residues. Looked up from germline, CDR1 is SGHRS and CDR2 is YFSETQ. The germline V and J ends were trimmed by 0 bases and 7 bases, with 14 bases remaining between them. CDR3 protein: CASSLGVGGTNEQFF. CDR3 DNA: TGCGCCAGCAGCTTGGGGGTGGGAGGCACAAATGAGCAGTTCTTC.